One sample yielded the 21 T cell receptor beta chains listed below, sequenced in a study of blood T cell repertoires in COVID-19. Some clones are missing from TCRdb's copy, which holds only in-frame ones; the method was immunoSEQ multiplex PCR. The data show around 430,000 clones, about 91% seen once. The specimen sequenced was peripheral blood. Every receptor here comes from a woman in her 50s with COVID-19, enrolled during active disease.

CDR3 bases: TGTGCCAGCAGTTTCCCGGGACAGGTAGCCAAAAACATTCAGTACTTC. Translated, it gives CASSFPGQVAKNIQYF. The V call is TRBV6-5, the J call TRBJ2-4; 8 nucleotides agree with TRBD1. Germline-derived CDR1 and CDR2 are MNHEY and SVGAGI. After removal of 4 bases from V and 0 bases from J, the junction contained 5 bases not matched to a gene. The CDR3 loop spans 16 amino acids.

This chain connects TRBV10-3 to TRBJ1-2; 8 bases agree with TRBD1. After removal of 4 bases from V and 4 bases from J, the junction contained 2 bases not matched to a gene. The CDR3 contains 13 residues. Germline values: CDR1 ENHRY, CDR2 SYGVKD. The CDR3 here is CAISGQGRYGYTF. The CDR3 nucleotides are TGTGCCATCAGTGGACAGGGGCGCTATGGCTACACCTTC.

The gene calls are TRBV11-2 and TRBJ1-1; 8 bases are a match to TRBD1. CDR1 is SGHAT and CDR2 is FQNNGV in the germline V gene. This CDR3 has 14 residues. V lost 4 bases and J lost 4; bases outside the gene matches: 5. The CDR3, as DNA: TGTGCCAGCAGCTGGACAGGGATCCGCACTGAAGCTTTCTTT. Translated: CASSWTGIRTEAFF.

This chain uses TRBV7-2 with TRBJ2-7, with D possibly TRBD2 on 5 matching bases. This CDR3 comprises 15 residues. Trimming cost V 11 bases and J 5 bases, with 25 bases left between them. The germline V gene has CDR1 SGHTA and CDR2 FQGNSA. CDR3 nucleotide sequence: TGTGCCCCTGGGGAGCTGCCGGGCCCCACTGACGAGCAGTACTTC. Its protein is CAPGELPGPTDEQYF.

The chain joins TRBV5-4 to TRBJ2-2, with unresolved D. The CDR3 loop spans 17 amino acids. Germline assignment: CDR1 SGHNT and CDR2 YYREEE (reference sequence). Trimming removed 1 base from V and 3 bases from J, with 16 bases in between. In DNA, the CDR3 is TGTGCCAGCAGCTTGCTTGCTAGTGGCGAGGACACCGGGGAGCTGTTTTTT. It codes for CASSLLASGEDTGELFF.

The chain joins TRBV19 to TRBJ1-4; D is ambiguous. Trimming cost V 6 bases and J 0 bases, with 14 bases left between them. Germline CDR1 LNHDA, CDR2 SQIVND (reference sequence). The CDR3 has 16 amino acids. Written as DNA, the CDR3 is TGTGCCAGTAGCGGGGTGGCACCCGCAACTAATGAAAAACTGTTTTTT. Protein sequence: CASSGVAPATNEKLFF.

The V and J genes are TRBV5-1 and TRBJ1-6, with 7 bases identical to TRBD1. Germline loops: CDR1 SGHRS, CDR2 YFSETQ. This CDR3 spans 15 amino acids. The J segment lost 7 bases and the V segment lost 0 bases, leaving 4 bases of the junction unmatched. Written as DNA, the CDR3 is TGCGCCAGCAGCTTGGAAGGGACAGAGAATTCACCCCTCCACTTT. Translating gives CASSLEGTENSPLHF.

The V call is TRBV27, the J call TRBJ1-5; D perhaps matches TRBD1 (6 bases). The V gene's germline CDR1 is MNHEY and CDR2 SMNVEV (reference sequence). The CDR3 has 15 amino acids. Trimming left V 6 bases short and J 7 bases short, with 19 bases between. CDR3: CASSGNREGGQPQHF. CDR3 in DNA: TGTGCCAGCAGCGGGAACAGGGAAGGAGGACAGCCCCAGCATTTT.

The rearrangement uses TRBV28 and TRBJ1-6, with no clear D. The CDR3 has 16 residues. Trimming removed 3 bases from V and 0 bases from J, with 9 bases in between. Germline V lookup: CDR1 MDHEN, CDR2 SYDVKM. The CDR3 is CASSFEGSSYNSPLHF. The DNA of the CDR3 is TGTGCCAGCAGTTTTGAAGGGAGCTCCTATAATTCACCCCTCCACTTT.

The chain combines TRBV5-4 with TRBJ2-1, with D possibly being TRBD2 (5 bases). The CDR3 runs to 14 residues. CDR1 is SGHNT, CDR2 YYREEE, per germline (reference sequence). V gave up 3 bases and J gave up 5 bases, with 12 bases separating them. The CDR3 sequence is CASSSRTVDNEQFF. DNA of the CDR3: TGTGCCAGCAGCTCCCGGACTGTGGACAATGAGCAGTTCTTC.

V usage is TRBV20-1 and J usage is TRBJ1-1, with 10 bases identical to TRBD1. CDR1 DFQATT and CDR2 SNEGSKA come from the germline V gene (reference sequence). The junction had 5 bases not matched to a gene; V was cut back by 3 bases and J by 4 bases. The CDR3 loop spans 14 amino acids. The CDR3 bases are TGCAGTGCTAGTTTGGGGACAGGGGTCACTGAAGCTTTCTTT. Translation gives CSASLGTGVTEAFF.

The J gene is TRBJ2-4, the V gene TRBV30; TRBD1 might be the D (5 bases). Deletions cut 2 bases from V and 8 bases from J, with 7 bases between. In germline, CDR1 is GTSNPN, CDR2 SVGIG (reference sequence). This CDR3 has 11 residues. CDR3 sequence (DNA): TGTGCCTGGAGTAGGGGTTACATTCAGTACTTC. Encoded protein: CAWSRGYIQYF.

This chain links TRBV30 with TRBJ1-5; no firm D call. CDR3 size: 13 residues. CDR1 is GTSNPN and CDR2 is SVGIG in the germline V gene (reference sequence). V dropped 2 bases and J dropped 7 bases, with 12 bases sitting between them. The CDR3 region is CAWSLDLRQPQHF. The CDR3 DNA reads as TGTGCCTGGAGTCTCGACCTGCGGCAGCCCCAGCATTTT.

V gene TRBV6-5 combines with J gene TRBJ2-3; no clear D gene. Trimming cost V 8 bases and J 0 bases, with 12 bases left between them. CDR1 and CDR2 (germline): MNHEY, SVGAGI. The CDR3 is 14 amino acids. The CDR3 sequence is CASQADPSTDTQYF. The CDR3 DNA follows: TGTGCCAGCCAGGCCGATCCTAGCACAGATACGCAGTATTTT.

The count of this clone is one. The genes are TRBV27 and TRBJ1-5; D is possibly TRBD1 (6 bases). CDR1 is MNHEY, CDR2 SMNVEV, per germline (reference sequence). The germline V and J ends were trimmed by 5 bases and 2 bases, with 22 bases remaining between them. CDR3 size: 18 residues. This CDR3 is CASSKRRGQFLGNQPQHF. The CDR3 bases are TGTGCCAGCAGTAAAAGGAGAGGACAGTTTTTGGGCAATCAGCCCCAGCATTTT.

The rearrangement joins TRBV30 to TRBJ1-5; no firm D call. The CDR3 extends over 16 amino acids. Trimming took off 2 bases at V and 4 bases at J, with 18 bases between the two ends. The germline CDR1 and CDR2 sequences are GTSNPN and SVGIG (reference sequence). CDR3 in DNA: TGTGCCTGGAGTTCTGGATCAGGTTTTAGGAATCAGCCCCAGCATTTT. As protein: CAWSSGSGFRNQPQHF.

CDR3 DNA sequence: TGTGCCAGCAGCCCATGGGCTAGCGGGGGGCAGCAGTTCTTC. Encoded protein: CASSPWASGGQQFF. J is TRBJ2-1 and V is TRBV27, with TRBD2 identical over 11 bases. Trimming at V came to 6 bases and at J to 11 bases, leaving 9 bases not matched to a gene. Germline V gives CDR1 MNHEY, CDR2 SMNVEV (reference sequence). This CDR3 region has 14 residues.

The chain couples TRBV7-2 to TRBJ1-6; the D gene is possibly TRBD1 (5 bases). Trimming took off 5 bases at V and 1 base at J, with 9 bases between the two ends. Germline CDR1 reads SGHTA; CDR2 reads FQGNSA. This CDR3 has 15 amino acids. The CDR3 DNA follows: TGTGCCAGCAGCCCCCGGGGGTCCTATAATTCACCCCTCCACTTT. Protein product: CASSPRGSYNSPLHF.

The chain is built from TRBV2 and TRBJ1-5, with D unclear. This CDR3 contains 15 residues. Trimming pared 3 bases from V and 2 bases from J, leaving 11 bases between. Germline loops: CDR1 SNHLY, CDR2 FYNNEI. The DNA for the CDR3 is TGTGCCAGCAGTGATGGCCGGCAGGGCAATCAGCCCCAGCATTTT. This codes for CASSDGRQGNQPQHF.

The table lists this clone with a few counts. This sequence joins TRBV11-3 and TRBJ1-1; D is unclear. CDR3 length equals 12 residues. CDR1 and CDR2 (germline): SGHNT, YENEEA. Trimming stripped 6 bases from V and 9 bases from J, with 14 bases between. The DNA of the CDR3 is TGTGCCAGCAGTTCCCGGGGAAGGAAAGCTTTCTTT. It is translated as CASSSRGRKAFF.

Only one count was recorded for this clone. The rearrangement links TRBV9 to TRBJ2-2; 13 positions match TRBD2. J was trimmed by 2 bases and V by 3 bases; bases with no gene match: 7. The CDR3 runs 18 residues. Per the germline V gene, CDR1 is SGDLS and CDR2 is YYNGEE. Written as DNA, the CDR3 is TGTGCCAGCAGCGCTTCGACTAGCGGGGGGCCTAACACCGGGGAGCTGTTTTTT. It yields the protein CASSASTSGGPNTGELFF.